Here is one T cell receptor beta chain with its context. Data came from immunoSEQ multiplex PCR; TCRdb stores just in-frame clones and leaves some out. The sample has 70,000 to 85,000 clones, roughly 90% seen once; the top ten hold around 4.9%. The germline V gene has CDR1 MNHNY and CDR2 SVGAGI (reference sequence). The CDR3 loop spans 15 amino acids. V lost 5 bases to trimming and J lost 5 bases; unmatched junction nucleotides: 5. This sample is part of a study of blood T cell repertoires in COVID-19. Looking at the study overall: COVID-19 samples collected from the United States, Italy and Spain covered acute and convalescent phases.

Sequenced sample: peripheral blood. The TCR sequence derives from a woman aged 60-70 years with active COVID-19. The chain links TRBV6-6 to TRBJ1-5, with 11 positions matching TRBD1. In DNA form, the CDR3 reads TGTGCCAGCAGTCCCAGGACAGGGGGCGATCAGCCCCAGCATTTT. It codes for CASSPRTGGDQPQHF.